This TCR beta chain was captured in a study of blood T cell repertoires in COVID-19. This clone appeared once. Repertoires were generated with immunoSEQ multiplex PCR, while TCRdb's copy carries only in-frame clones and drops some. Among over 200,000 clones listed, 86% were seen once. V lost 2 bases and J lost 3; bases outside the gene matches: 3. The CDR3 extends over 15 amino acids. Germline CDR1 is MNHEY and CDR2 is SVGAGI. The chain has TRBV6-5 and TRBJ2-3, with 9 bases lining up with TRBD1. Sequenced input: peripheral blood. This receptor was identified in a woman aged 25 to 39 who had recovered from COVID-19. In DNA form, the CDR3 reads TGTGCCAGCAGTTACACCGGGACAGGGACAGATACGCAGTATTTT. Protein product: CASSYTGTGTDTQYF.